A single sample is the source of the 20 T cell receptor beta chains below, sequenced in a study of T cell repertoires in cytomegalovirus infection. TCRdb reprocessed the reads via MiXCR and lists one record per CDR3 protein. The repertoire holds around 310,000 distinct CDR3 sequences, about 17% seen once, with around 12% in the top ten. The sample taken for sequencing was PBMCs. These receptors were collected from a human donor in good health (CMV status not recorded). Some clones in this sample may be carry-over from other donors' samples.

In its sample, this clonotype was seen a few times. The CDR3 spells CSARGPGQGTSTDTQYF. CDR3 coding DNA: TGCAGTGCTCGAGGACCGGGACAGGGAACCAGCACAGATACGCAGTATTTT. The chain uses TRBV20-1 and TRBJ2-3, with 9 bases matching TRBD1. The CDR3 covers 17 residues. The trim removed 5 bases at V and 0 bases at J, leaving 12 bases unmatched. In germline, CDR1 is DFQATT, CDR2 SNEGSKA (reference sequence).

This clonotype has a count of ten or more. The chain couples TRBV28 to TRBJ2-1, with no clear D. The CDR3 length is 17 residues. Germline V CDR1 and CDR2: MDHEN, SYDVKM. The V end lost 6 bases, the J end lost 2 bases, and 20 bases lay between the germline ends. The CDR3 DNA reads TGTGCCAGCAGCCAAACGAGTTGGGCGGCCACCTACAATGAGCAGTTCTTC. It specifies CASSQTSWAATYNEQFF.

The chain joins TRBV5-5 to TRBJ1-4, with D perhaps matching TRBD1 (5 bases). V lost 1 base to trimming and J lost 6 bases, with 16 bases between them. The V gene's germline CDR1 is SGHKS and CDR2 YYEKEE (reference sequence). The CDR3 extends over 16 amino acids. The chain's CDR3 is CASSLWGVGSDEKLFF. For the CDR3, the DNA is TGTGCCAGCAGCTTGTGGGGGGTAGGGTCGGATGAAAAACTGTTTTTT.

Only a few counts were recorded for this clonotype. The chain employs TRBV29-1 and TRBJ1-2; D is uncertain. This CDR3 region has 13 residues. The germline gives CDR1 SQVTM, CDR2 ANQGSEA. Trimming shortened V by 7 bases and J by 1 base, and 13 bases separated the two germline ends. CDR3 nucleotides: TGCAGCGCCGGGGAGGGAGTTAACTATGGCTACACCTTC. Translated: CSAGEGVNYGYTF.

The chain joins TRBV15 to TRBJ2-5, with D unresolved. The CDR3 contains 11 residues. V was pared by 6 bases and J by 5 bases, with 7 bases between. CDR1 is LNHNV and CDR2 is YYDKDF in the germline V gene (reference sequence). The CDR3 DNA reads TGTGCCACCAGTAACACGGAGACCCAGTACTTC. Translating gives CATSNTETQYF.

This clonotype was seen more than once but under ten times. This rearrangement joins TRBV7-2 to TRBJ2-3, with 7 bases fitting TRBD2. Trimming cost V 5 bases and J 2 bases; bases outside gene matches: 10. CDR3 length: 16 residues. Per germline, CDR1 SGHTA and CDR2 FQGNSA. The CDR3, as DNA: TGTGCCAGCAGCCGACTGGGGGGGAGAAACACAGATACGCAGTATTTT. Translating it yields CASSRLGGRNTDTQYF.

The rearrangement links TRBV27 to TRBJ1-5; TRBD1 is a possible D gene (5 bases). The V end lost 6 bases, the J end lost 0 bases, and 12 bases lay between the germline ends. This CDR3 contains 15 residues. The germline V gene has CDR1 MNHEY and CDR2 SMNVEV (reference sequence). The CDR3 here is CASSWGGSSNQPQHF. CDR3 nucleotides: TGTGCCAGCAGCTGGGGGGGGTCTAGCAATCAGCCCCAGCATTTT.

This clonotype was recorded many times. The chain employs TRBV2 and TRBJ2-3, with no clear D. The CDR3 extends over 15 amino acids. Trimming removed 3 bases at V and 4 bases at J, with 14 bases between. CDR1 and CDR2 from the germline V gene are SNHLY and FYNNEI. The CDR3 here is CASSEYGEEADTQYF. DNA for the CDR3: TGTGCCAGCAGTGAGTATGGAGAAGAGGCAGATACGCAGTATTTT. The full variable domain, rest sourced from reference TRBV2 and TRBJ2-3, is EPEVTQTPSHQVTQMGQEVILRCVPISNHLYFYWYRQILGQKVEFLVSFYNNEISEKSEIFDDQFSVERPDGSNFTLKIRSTKLEDSAMYFCASSEYGEEADTQYFGPGTRLTVL.

This clonotype was seen repeatedly, ten times or more. CDR3 region: CASSRRMFGEQFF. The CDR3 nucleotides read TGTGCCAGCAGTCGCCGGATGTTTGGGGAGCAGTTCTTC. The chain carries TRBV6-2 or TRBV6-3 and TRBJ2-1; D is undetermined. This CDR3 region has 13 residues. The V end was cut by 5 bases, the J end by 10 bases, with 15 bases between. Germline V gene sequence: CDR1 MNHEY, CDR2 SVGEGT.

This clonotype came up a few times. The rearrangement joins TRBV5-8 to TRBJ2-7; the D gene is possibly TRBD1 (6 bases). Germline V gene sequence: CDR1 SGHTS, CDR2 YDEGEE. There are 16 residues in the CDR3. V was cut by 2 bases and J by 5 bases, with 20 bases left in between. Here the CDR3 DNA reads TGTGCCAGCAGCTTCCAGCTGCAGGGGATCCGGGACGAGCAGTACTTC. It specifies CASSFQLQGIRDEQYF.

This chain links TRBV7-8 with TRBJ2-7; perhaps D is TRBD1 or TRBD2 (6 bases each). V was trimmed by 1 base and J by 6 bases, leaving 10 bases between them. The CDR3 contains 13 residues. Germline loops: CDR1 SGHVS, CDR2 FQNEAQ. CDR3 protein: CASSLEGGSEQYF. CDR3 coding DNA: TGTGCCAGCAGCTTAGAGGGGGGCTCCGAGCAGTACTTC.

Remarks on this clonotype: A much larger clone differs from this one at a single base, so this may be a read error. The DNA is left out, because the CDR3 cannot be placed on it with certainty; the CDR3 is given as TCRdb lists it. This sequence joins TRBV7-9 and TRBJ1-6. The CDR3 length is 15 residues, termini included. In germline, CDR1 is SEHNR, CDR2 FQNEAQ (reference sequence). CDR3 amino acids: CASSAVGGGNSPLLF.

The rearrangement joins TRBV29-1 to TRBJ2-7; TRBD1 matches at 11 bases. The J segment lost 3 bases and the V segment lost 6 bases, leaving 16 bases of the junction unmatched. Germline values: CDR1 SQVTM, CDR2 ANQGSEA. The CDR3 has 17 residues. The CDR3, as DNA: TGCAGCGTCACTATATTGGCTGGGACAGGGGGAATCTACGAGCAGTACTTC. As protein: CSVTILAGTGGIYEQYF.

This clonotype was observed at least ten times. The J gene is TRBJ2-7, the V gene TRBV7-2; no reliable D call. Germline V gene lookup returns CDR1 SGHTA and CDR2 FQGNSA. V was cut by 2 bases and J by 6 bases, with 11 bases left in between. This CDR3 is built from 13 residues. CDR3 sequence (DNA): TGTGCCAGCAGCTTATCGCCCCTGGGCGAGCAGTACTTC. Encoded protein: CASSLSPLGEQYF. Combining the CDR3 with reference TRBV7-2 and TRBJ2-7 gives the whole variable domain GAGVSQSPSNKVTEKGKDVELRCDPISGHTALYWYRQSLGQGLEFLIYFQGNSAPDKSGLPSDRFSAERTGGSVSTLTIQRTQQEDSAVYLCASSLSPLGEQYFGPGTRLTVT.

The chain employs TRBV24-1 and TRBJ2-6; D ambiguous. CDR1 and CDR2 (germline): KGHDR, SFDVKD. There are 16 residues in the CDR3. V was pared by 1 base and J by 0 bases, with 6 bases between. The CDR3 sequence is CATSDFSLSGANVLTF. The CDR3 DNA follows: TGTGCCACCAGTGATTTTTCGCTCTCTGGGGCCAACGTCCTGACTTTC.

A word on this clonotype: Mismatch with germline at one junction end may stem from a read error. The chain is built from TRBV4-2 and TRBJ2-7; 8 bases line up with TRBD2. Germline lookup yields CDR1 LGHNA and CDR2 YNFKEQ. The CDR3 spans 14 residues. The CDR3 sequence is CASIQDWSGSEQYF. The CDR3 DNA reads TGTGCCAGCATCCAAGATTGGAGCGGGAGCGAGCAGTACTTC.

The V gene is TRBV12-3 or TRBV12-4, the J gene TRBJ2-7; TRBD1 might be the D (5 bases). The length of the CDR3 is 13 residues. Trimming removed 10 bases from V and 6 bases from J, with 19 bases in between. In nucleotides, the CDR3 is TGTGCCACCGGCCGGCAGGGTATCTCCGAGCAGTACTTC. Translating gives CATGRQGISEQYF.

This clonotype was observed a handful of times. The chain recombines TRBV20-1 with TRBJ1-1; 9 bases are a match to TRBD1. The CDR3 loop spans 16 amino acids. The V gene end was trimmed by 3 bases and the J gene end by 0 bases; junction bases not matched to a gene: 8. Germline V gene data show CDR1 as DFQATT and CDR2 as SNEGSKA (reference sequence). The CDR3 nucleotides read TGCAGTGCTAGTGATCCCGGGACAGGGATGAACACTGAAGCTTTCTTT. Protein sequence: CSASDPGTGMNTEAFF.

The genes are TRBV27 and TRBJ2-5, with no clear D. The CDR3 spans 13 residues. Germline values: CDR1 MNHEY, CDR2 SMNVEV (reference sequence). V was pared by 2 bases and J by 3 bases, with 7 bases between. The CDR3 reads CASSLANEETQYF. The CDR3 coding sequence is TGTGCCAGCAGTTTAGCCAACGAAGAGACCCAGTACTTC.

The chain links TRBV7-4 to TRBJ2-3; no reliable D call. There are 15 residues in the CDR3. CDR1 is SGHVT, CDR2 SQSDAQ, per germline. With 1 base removed from V and 3 bases from J, the gap between germline ends came to 11 bases. In DNA form, the CDR3 reads TGTGCCAGCAGCTTAGTCCGCGGTTGGACAGATACGCAGTATTTT. Protein: CASSLVRGWTDTQYF.